Following are 29 T cell receptor beta chains from one sample sequenced in a study of T cell responses to AZD1222 COVID-19 vaccine. Produced via immunoSEQ multiplex PCR; TCRdb's table is partial and in-frame only. The data contain over 95,000 clones, more than 85% of them singletons. The sequenced sample was peripheral blood, obtained on day 0 of AZD1222 vaccination. The receptors shown here come from an adult in good health.

The genes are TRBV11-3 and TRBJ2-7; the match to TRBD1 covers 7 bases. The CDR3 has 13 amino acids. After removal of 5 bases from V and 4 bases from J, the junction contained 5 bases not matched to a gene. The germline CDR1 and CDR2 sequences are SGHNT and YENEEA. CDR3 amino acids: CASSLRGQYEQYF. CDR3 DNA sequence: TGTGCCAGCAGCCTAAGGGGGCAGTACGAGCAGTACTTC.

The gene calls are TRBV28 and TRBJ1-1; D gene unclear. Germline values: CDR1 MDHEN, CDR2 SYDVKM. V was trimmed by 5 bases and J by 6 bases, leaving 13 bases between them. The CDR3 loop spans 13 amino acids. CDR3 sequence: CASSPGREAEAFF. In DNA, the CDR3 is TGTGCCAGCAGTCCGGGTAGGGAGGCTGAAGCTTTCTTT.

A remark on this clone: Other nucleotide sequences from this sample produce the same CDR3. The rearrangement uses TRBV5-1 and TRBJ1-2; D possibly corresponds to TRBD1 (6 bases). Trimming pared 0 bases from V and 2 bases from J, leaving 8 bases between. The CDR3 is 14 amino acids. In germline, CDR1 is SGHRS, CDR2 YFSETQ. CDR3 region: CASSLAGTNYGYTF. CDR3 DNA sequence: TGCGCCAGCAGCTTGGCCGGGACAAACTATGGCTACACCTTC. Full variable domain (rest looked up from reference TRBV5-1 and TRBJ1-2): KAGVTQTPRYLIKTRGQQVTLSCSPISGHRSVSWYQQTPGQGLQFLFEYFSETQRNKGNFPGRFSGRQFSNSRSEMNVSTLELGDSALYLCASSLAGTNYGYTFGSGTRLTVV.

The V call is TRBV6-5, the J call TRBJ1-2; D is ambiguous. Trimming stripped 4 bases from V and 4 bases from J, with 10 bases between. Germline values: CDR1 MNHEY, CDR2 SVGAGI. The CDR3 has 13 residues. The CDR3 DNA is TGTGCCAGCAGTTCGTACATGGGCTATGGCTACACCTTC. Translated: CASSSYMGYGYTF.

This clone has just a few counts. The V gene is TRBV4-2, the J gene TRBJ1-6; D possibly corresponds to TRBD1 (5 bases). This CDR3 is 17 amino acids long. Germline V gene data show CDR1 as LGHNA and CDR2 as YNFKEQ. V was cut by 6 bases and J by 0 bases, with 15 bases left in between. The CDR3 sequence: CASRTGTGASYNSPLHF. The CDR3 bases are TGTGCCAGCAGAACCGGGACGGGCGCCTCCTATAATTCACCCCTCCACTTT.

The chain joins TRBV2 to TRBJ2-1; D remains ambiguous. V lost 1 base, J lost 13 bases, and 8 bases lay in between. Germline V lookup: CDR1 SNHLY, CDR2 FYNNEI. The CDR3 totals 11 residues. The CDR3 region has the DNA TGTGCCAGCAGTGAAGGGAGACGTCAGTTCTTC. Amino acids: CASSEGRRQFF.

The CDR3 protein is CASSLGSGFRTGELFF. DNA of the CDR3: TGTGCCAGCAGCTTAGGGTCTGGGTTCAGGACCGGGGAGCTGTTTTTT. The chain employs TRBV7-2 and TRBJ2-2, with no clear D. V lost 1 base and J 5 bases, leaving 14 bases between the germline ends. Germline V gene data show CDR1 as SGHTA and CDR2 as FQGNSA. CDR3 length equals 16 residues.

This sequence joins TRBV5-6 and TRBJ1-5, with 7 bases matching TRBD1. Germline CDR1 and CDR2: SGHDT and YYEEEE. The CDR3 covers 16 residues. V was pared by 0 bases and J by 5 bases, with 8 bases of the junction left unmatched. In DNA form, the CDR3 reads TGTGCCAGCAGCTTGGGGTGGGGGCAGGGGGATCAGCCCCAGCATTTT. Amino acids: CASSLGWGQGDQPQHF.

The rearrangement links TRBV6-2 or TRBV6-3 to TRBJ1-4; tentatively, D is TRBD1 (6 bases). Germline V gene data show CDR1 as MNHEY and CDR2 as SVGEGT. The CDR3 is 15 amino acids. Trimming took off 4 bases at V and 0 bases at J, with 9 bases between the two ends. Here the CDR3 reads CASSLGHATNEKLFF. CDR3 in DNA: TGTGCCAGCAGTTTGGGACACGCAACTAATGAAAAACTGTTTTTT.

The chain uses TRBV10-3 and TRBJ2-7; a possible D gene is TRBD1 (6 bases). V lost 8 bases, J lost 0 bases, and 14 bases lay in between. The CDR3 is made up of 14 amino acids. Germline V CDR1 and CDR2: ENHRY, SYGVKD. The CDR3 DNA sequence: TGTGCCATCGGGGACAAGGGGACCTCCTACGAGCAGTACTTC. It is translated as CAIGDKGTSYEQYF.

The genes are TRBV18 and TRBJ1-1; 9 nucleotides agree with TRBD1. With V trimmed by 3 bases and J by 3 bases, 8 bases remained unmatched. The length of the CDR3 is 16 residues. Germline CDR1 KGHSH, CDR2 LQKENI. The CDR3 loop reads CASSPLENRGHTEAFF. The CDR3 coding sequence is TGTGCCAGCTCACCGCTCGAAAACAGGGGGCACACTGAAGCTTTCTTT.

The genes are TRBV14 and TRBJ2-7, with 11 nucleotides matching TRBD1. CDR1 and CDR2 from the germline V gene are SGHDN and FVKESK. The CDR3 consists of 13 residues. V lost 5 bases, J lost 7 bases, and 4 bases stayed unmatched. The CDR3 spells CASSRGTGGEQYF. Written as DNA, the CDR3 is TGTGCCAGCAGCAGAGGGACAGGGGGTGAGCAGTACTTC.

The sample holds one count of this clone. The chain is built from TRBV18 and TRBJ1-4; D possibly corresponds to TRBD1 (6 bases). The CDR3 covers 13 residues. CDR1 KGHSH and CDR2 LQKENI come from the germline V gene. V lost 4 bases and J lost 7, with 10 bases in between. This CDR3 is CASSREGGEKLFF. The CDR3 nucleotides are TGTGCCAGCTCACGGGAAGGGGGTGAAAAACTGTTTTTT.

This rearrangement joins TRBV29-1 to TRBJ1-2; TRBD1 matches at 8 bases. V lost 1 base, J lost 3 bases, and 1 base stayed unmatched. CDR1 is SQVTM, CDR2 ANQGSEA, per germline. The CDR3 consists of 13 residues. The CDR3 coding sequence is TGCAGCGTTGAAGGGGGACAGGACTATGGCTACACCTTC. Protein: CSVEGGQDYGYTF.

The count of this clone is one. V usage is TRBV5-1 and J usage is TRBJ1-2, with a weak D call TRBD1 (5 bases). The CDR3 contains 14 residues. Germline V CDR1 and CDR2: SGHRS, YFSETQ. Trimming took 7 bases from V and 4 from J, leaving 17 bases between them. The CDR3 sequence: CASRRGERGYGYTF. The CDR3 nucleotides read TGCGCCAGCCGCCGGGGGGAGCGAGGCTATGGCTACACCTTC.

The J gene is TRBJ1-2, the V gene TRBV6-1; TRBD1 aligns across 11 bases. The CDR3 has 16 amino acids. The germline V gene has CDR1 MNHNS and CDR2 SASEGT. V lost 3 bases and J lost 7; bases outside the gene matches: 10. CDR3 amino acids: CASSDPIGQGAFGYTF. As DNA, the CDR3 is TGTGCCAGCAGTGACCCTATCGGACAGGGGGCGTTTGGCTACACCTTC.

This clone was detected only once. This chain links TRBV6-5 with TRBJ1-5; 7 bases match TRBD1. The CDR3 has 16 amino acids. Trimming at V came to 1 base and at J to 4 bases, leaving 7 bases not matched to a gene. Germline-derived CDR1 and CDR2 are MNHEY and SVGAGI. CDR3 DNA: TGTGCCAGCAGTTACTGGCGGACAGGCTATAATCAGCCCCAGCATTTT. This encodes CASSYWRTGYNQPQHF.

This clone was observed a single time. CDR3: CASSETGTSGQETQYF. CDR3 coding DNA: TGTGCCAGCAGCGAGACCGGGACTAGCGGCCAAGAGACCCAGTACTTC. The rearrangement joins TRBV3-1 (or the pseudogene TRBV3-2) to TRBJ2-5; 11 bases line up with TRBD2. The CDR3 covers 16 residues. Germline V lookup: CDR1 LGHDT, CDR2 YNNKEL (reference sequence). Trimming took 5 bases from V and 1 from J; bases not matched to a gene: 6.

The chain combines TRBV5-1 with TRBJ2-7; 9 nucleotides line up with TRBD1. The CDR3 length is 15 residues. Germline V gene lookup returns CDR1 SGHRS and CDR2 YFSETQ. Unmatched junction bases numbered 8, after V lost 0 bases and J lost 7 bases. The CDR3 DNA sequence: TGCGCCAGCAGCTTGGCCCCCGGGACAGGGATAGAGCAGTACTTC. Its protein is CASSLAPGTGIEQYF. Full variable domain (outside the CDR3, taken from reference TRBV5-1 and TRBJ2-7): KAGVTQTPRYLIKTRGQQVTLSCSPISGHRSVSWYQQTPGQGLQFLFEYFSETQRNKGNFPGRFSGRQFSNSRSEMNVSTLELGDSALYLCASSLAPGTGIEQYFGPGTRLTVT.

The rearrangement links TRBV18 to TRBJ2-5; D may be TRBD2 (5 bases). The CDR3 contains 11 residues. Germline values: CDR1 KGHSH, CDR2 LQKENI. V dropped 3 bases and J dropped 7 bases, with 6 bases sitting between them. The CDR3 is CASSPEGTQYF. The CDR3 nucleotides are TGTGCCAGCTCACCCGAGGGGACCCAGTACTTC.

This clone was counted a single time. This chain links TRBV6-2 or TRBV6-3 with TRBJ1-1, with 12 bases fitting TRBD1. J lost 1 base, V lost 2 bases, and 5 bases had no gene match. Germline V gene data show CDR1 as MNHEY and CDR2 as SVGEGT. This CDR3 spans 17 amino acids. Here the CDR3 DNA reads TGTGCCAGCAGTTACATGGGGACAGGGGGCTGGAACACTGAAGCTTTCTTT. Translation: CASSYMGTGGWNTEAFF.

The V call is TRBV18, the J call TRBJ2-7, with D perhaps TRBD1 (5 bases). The CDR3 covers 14 residues. Trimming took 2 bases from V and 4 from J, leaving 12 bases between them. Germline V CDR1 and CDR2: KGHSH, LQKENI. Here the CDR3 DNA reads TGTGCCAGCTCACCATCTGGGGCTGTTTACGAGCAGTACTTC. Its translation is CASSPSGAVYEQYF.

This chain uses TRBV6-5 with TRBJ1-1, with D possibly being TRBD1 (5 bases). The germline gives CDR1 MNHEY, CDR2 SVGAGI. With 6 bases removed from V and 8 bases from J, the gap between germline ends came to 16 bases. The CDR3 is made up of 13 amino acids. The CDR3 is CASRSRDGLEAFF. The DNA for the CDR3 is TGTGCCAGCAGAAGTCGGGACGGACTCGAAGCTTTCTTT.

This clone was observed a single time. The gene calls are TRBV5-4 and TRBJ2-3; 12 bases line up with TRBD2. This CDR3 is 16 amino acids long. The germline V gene encodes CDR1 SGHNT and CDR2 YYREEE (reference sequence). J gave up 6 bases and V 0 bases, and 5 bases lay outside the gene matches. The CDR3 reads CASSLGLAGVGDTQYF. CDR3 coding DNA: TGTGCCAGCAGCTTGGGACTAGCGGGAGTTGGGGATACGCAGTATTTT.

The chain is built from TRBV27 and TRBJ2-1, with TRBD2 matching 11 bases. Trimming removed 6 bases from V and 3 bases from J; junction bases left unmatched: 4. The CDR3 is 15 residues long. From germline, CDR1 is MNHEY and CDR2 SMNVEV (reference sequence). The CDR3: CASSKLAGDYNEQFF. The CDR3 region has the DNA TGTGCCAGCAGCAAACTAGCGGGAGACTACAATGAGCAGTTCTTC.

The V call is TRBV28, the J call TRBJ1-4, with D possibly TRBD1 on 5 matching bases. Trimming took 5 bases from V and 7 from J, leaving 17 bases between them. The V gene's germline CDR1 is MDHEN and CDR2 SYDVKM. The CDR3 has 15 amino acids. As DNA, the CDR3 is TGTGCCAGCAGTGGTGGGGGGAACGATGTTGAAAAACTGTTTTTT. It encodes CASSGGGNDVEKLFF.

This clone was detected once. V is TRBV5-5 and J is TRBJ1-2, with a possible D match to TRBD1 (5 bases). Germline V gives CDR1 SGHKS, CDR2 YYEKEE (reference sequence). Trimming pared 5 bases from V and 5 bases from J, leaving 16 bases between. The CDR3 length is 14 residues. The CDR3 DNA reads TGTGCCAGCAGTTTAGGGGTTCGGGAATATGGCTACACCTTC. Its translation: CASSLGVREYGYTF.

A single count supports this clone. The rearrangement joins TRBV28 to TRBJ2-7; unclear D gene. The V end was cut by 0 bases, the J end by 0 bases, with 18 bases between. From germline, CDR1 is MDHEN and CDR2 SYDVKM. The CDR3 covers 18 residues. The CDR3 DNA is TGTGCCAGCAGTTTATGGGACCTGAACGCGGCTGACTCCTACGAGCAGTACTTC. It yields the protein CASSLWDLNAADSYEQYF.

This chain's CDR3 is CASSRGVAVAEKLFF. The CDR3 nucleotides are TGTGCCAGCAGCCGAGGGGTCGCGGTAGCTGAAAAACTGTTTTTT. V usage is TRBV3-1 (or the pseudogene TRBV3-2) and J usage is TRBJ1-4; the D gene is possibly TRBD1 (5 bases). Germline CDR1 reads LGHDT; CDR2 reads YNNKEL (reference sequence). The V end was cut by 4 bases, the J end by 7 bases, with 16 bases between. This CDR3 spans 15 amino acids.